This TCR beta chain was identified during a study of blood T cell repertoires in COVID-19. As for the study in general: Samples of COVID-19 (acute and convalescent) were obtained from the United States, Italy and Spain. Sample material is recorded as cDNA or gDNA derived from T cells, B-cell-depleted T cells, or PBMCs.

As processed by the authors: Reference gene primer amplification in the assay estimated nucleated cell counts. Assay: immunoSEQ multiplex PCR; the TCRdb copy retains only in-frame clones and omits some. That table supplies the V and J calls and clone size; D and trimming were determined from the DNA. The sample holds some 250,000 clones; about 80% are singletons and the top ten take less than 5.5%. The V gene end was trimmed by 4 bases and the J gene end by 7 bases; junction bases not matched to a gene: 4. CDR3 size: 13 residues. The germline gives CDR1 LGHNA, CDR2 YNFKEQ. The chain employs TRBV4-2 and TRBJ1-2; 9 bases are shared with TRBD1. The source is a man between 45 and 60 years old with active or convalescent COVID-19. The sequencing input was peripheral blood. The CDR3: CASSLGTGRGYTF. The CDR3 DNA is TGTGCCAGCAGCCTGGGGACAGGGCGTGGCTACACCTTC.